This T cell receptor (beta chain) originates from a study of CD8+CD57+ T cells in acquired aplastic anemia. As for the study in general: The mean DNA yield obtained from sorted CD4+ and CD8+ cells came to 3 to 3.5 ug.

Study-level findings and limits: Patients and controls were found to share over 25 CD8+ CDR3 sequences.

Concerning this clonotype itself: The antigen is undetermined.

Profiling of TCR beta VDJ combinations and CDR3 sequences used genomic DNA as template. TCRdb reanalysed the reads using MiXCR and keeps one entry per CDR3 protein. The sample yields about 120,000 distinct CDR3 sequences, over 55% seen once. In patients chosen for sequencing, flow cytometry had shown CD8+CD57+ cell expansion. The length of the CDR3 is 15 residues. Trimming left V 1 base short and J 0 bases short, with 8 bases between. Germline loops: CDR1 WSHSY, CDR2 SAAADI. Sequences were obtained from sorted CD4+, CD8+, or CD8+CD57+ T cells (not recorded which) from PBMCs. The chain combines TRBV10-2 with TRBJ2-3; D might be TRBD1 or TRBD2, each matching 5 bases. This TCR was recovered from a human donor with aplastic anemia. The chain's CDR3 is CASSELGPSTDTQYF. The CDR3 nucleotides read TGCGCCAGCAGTGAGTTGGGACCCAGCACAGATACGCAGTATTTT.